These 27 T cell receptor beta chains came from one sample sequenced in a study of cytomegalovirus exposure and HLA in healthy donors. 60 Vbeta and 13 Jbeta primers were used in PCR. Data came from immunoSEQ multiplex PCR; TCRdb stores just in-frame clones and leaves some out. In the table there are some 130,000 clones, roughly two thirds of which are singletons. Sequencing used PBMCs. These receptors were collected from a man in his thirties or forties in good health and CMV-seropositive.

The gene calls are TRBV11-2 and TRBJ2-2; D is undetermined. V lost 4 bases, J lost 5 bases, and 14 bases lay in between. The V gene's germline CDR1 is SGHAT and CDR2 FQNNGV. The CDR3 totals 15 residues. In DNA form, the CDR3 reads TGTGCCAGCAGCTACGGCCTTTCGCGGACCGGGGAGCTGTTTTTT. This translates into CASSYGLSRTGELFF.

This clone has only a few counts. The chain is built from TRBV5-4 and TRBJ2-3; 7 bases agree with TRBD2. CDR1 and CDR2 (germline): SGHNT, YYREEE (reference sequence). The V segment lost 0 bases and the J segment 7 bases; nucleotides outside the gene matches: 5. This CDR3 comprises 14 residues. The CDR3 loop is CASSLEARENTQYF. For the CDR3, the DNA is TGTGCCAGCAGCTTGGAAGCGCGGGAGAATACGCAGTATTTT.

This clone showed up just a few times. The chain recombines TRBV18 with TRBJ1-3; possibly TRBD1 for D (6 bases). The CDR3 has 17 residues. Trimming removed 4 bases at V and 9 bases at J, with 25 bases between. The germline CDR1 and CDR2 sequences are KGHSH and LQKENI. This CDR3 is CASSHRDKTGGWGTIYF. The CDR3 DNA follows: TGTGCCAGCTCACACCGGGACAAGACAGGCGGATGGGGCACCATATATTTT.

The rearrangement joins TRBV4-1 to TRBJ2-7, with 8 bases that match TRBD2. Germline CDR1 and CDR2: MGHRA and YSYEKL. The V and J ends lost 4 bases and 3 bases, in that order; junction bases with no gene match: 5. The CDR3 loop spans 14 amino acids. The CDR3 reads CASSPQRGFYEQYF. For the CDR3, the DNA is TGCGCCAGCAGCCCACAGCGGGGGTTCTACGAGCAGTACTTC.

V is TRBV12-5 and J is TRBJ1-5, with D possibly matching TRBD1 (6 bases). Trimming removed 6 bases from V and 5 bases from J, with 11 bases in between. Germline lookup yields CDR1 LGHNT and CDR2 FRNRAP. This CDR3 is built from 13 residues. CDR3 sequence: CASGRTAYQPQHF. CDR3 bases: TGTGCTAGTGGCCGGACAGCCTATCAGCCCCAGCATTTT.

The J gene is TRBJ2-7, the V gene TRBV6-5, with D perhaps matching TRBD1 (5 bases). The CDR3 extends over 13 amino acids. The germline gives CDR1 MNHEY, CDR2 SVGAGI. With 6 bases removed from V and 6 bases from J, the gap between germline ends came to 15 bases. CDR3 loop: CASRGQGVREQYF. DNA of the CDR3: TGTGCCAGCAGGGGGCAAGGGGTCCGCGAGCAGTACTTC.

The chain links TRBV6-5 to TRBJ2-7; weak D call: TRBD1 (5 bases). Germline CDR1 is MNHEY and CDR2 is SVGAGI. V was cut by 0 bases and J by 3 bases, with 12 bases left in between. This CDR3 comprises 15 residues. Here the CDR3 DNA reads TGTGCCAGCAGTTACTCGGGGCAGCTGTACTACGAGCAGTACTTC. Its translation: CASSYSGQLYYEQYF.

The J gene is TRBJ1-2, the V gene TRBV6-6, with TRBD1 matching 7 bases. The CDR3 is 15 residues long. Trimming removed 0 bases from V and 6 bases from J; junction bases left unmatched: 7. Germline CDR1 is MNHNY and CDR2 is SVGAGI (reference sequence). For the CDR3, the DNA is TGTGCCAGCAGTTACTCGCGGGACAGTTATGATGGCTACACCTTC. It encodes CASSYSRDSYDGYTF.

The rearrangement joins TRBV7-9 to TRBJ2-3; D is possibly TRBD2 (5 bases). The CDR3 spans 16 residues. Germline V gene data show CDR1 as SEHNR and CDR2 as FQNEAQ (reference sequence). Trimming pared 6 bases from V and 2 bases from J, leaving 18 bases between. The CDR3 region is CASSSLPGNNTDTQYF. DNA of the CDR3: TGTGCCAGCAGTTCGCTCCCGGGAAACAACACAGATACGCAGTATTTT.

The rearrangement links TRBV5-1 to TRBJ1-1; D unclear. V lost 6 bases to trimming and J lost 0 bases, with 15 bases between them. Germline V gene data show CDR1 as SGHRS and CDR2 as YFSETQ. This CDR3 has 15 residues. CDR3 in DNA: TGCGCCAGCATGCGGATTTCCTCTATGAACACTGAAGCTTTCTTT. Residues: CASMRISSMNTEAFF.

This chain joins TRBV2 and TRBJ2-7; tentative D call: TRBD1 (5 bases). The germline gives CDR1 SNHLY, CDR2 FYNNEI. Trimming pared 0 bases from V and 4 bases from J, leaving 7 bases between. The CDR3 covers 13 residues. The DNA of the CDR3 is TGTGCCAGCAGTGAAGCGCAGGGTTACGAGCAGTACTTC. It yields the protein CASSEAQGYEQYF.

Comment on this clone: The same CDR3 also results from other DNA sequences found in this sample. The rearrangement uses TRBV5-1 and TRBJ2-3; 13 bases line up with TRBD2. V shed 2 bases and J 4 bases; nucleotides not matched to a gene: 1. CDR1 SGHRS and CDR2 YFSETQ come from the germline V gene. The length of the CDR3 is 15 residues. The CDR3 nucleotides are TGCGCCAGCAGCTTAGGACTAGCGGGAGCAGATACGCAGTATTTT. It translates to CASSLGLAGADTQYF.

The J gene is TRBJ2-7, the V gene TRBV2; 8 nucleotides align to TRBD2. J was trimmed by 6 bases and V by 6 bases; bases with no gene match: 16. Germline V lookup: CDR1 SNHLY, CDR2 FYNNEI. This CDR3 is 16 amino acids long. The CDR3 region is CASRSPPRGATGEQYF. The CDR3, as DNA: TGTGCCAGCAGATCACCCCCGCGGGGGGCGACCGGCGAGCAGTACTTC.

This chain connects TRBV5-5 to TRBJ1-5, with 8 bases fitting TRBD1. Germline trimming cut 2 bases from V and 7 bases from J; bases unmatched to any gene: 5. The CDR3 spans 14 residues. Germline CDR1 reads SGHKS; CDR2 reads YYEKEE (reference sequence). This CDR3 reads CASSFTGGNQPQHF. CDR3 nucleotides: TGTGCCAGCAGCTTTACAGGGGGGAACCAGCCCCAGCATTTT. The entire variable domain, with the rest obtained from reference TRBV5-5 and TRBJ1-5, is as follows: DAGVTQSPTHLIKTRGQQVTLRCSPISGHKSVSWYQQVLGQGPQFIFQYYEKEERGRGNFPDRFSARQFPNYSSELNVNALLLGDSALYLCASSFTGGNQPQHFGDGTRLSIL.

In nucleotides, the CDR3 is TGTGCTAGTGGTTTGTCCCGGGGGGATACGCAGTATTTT. The encoded protein is CASGLSRGDTQYF. The chain combines TRBV12-5 with TRBJ2-3; D perhaps matches TRBD2 (6 bases). CDR3 length: 13 amino acids. The V gene's germline CDR1 is LGHNT and CDR2 FRNRAP. Trimming shortened V by 2 bases and J by 6 bases, and 9 bases separated the two germline ends.

V usage is TRBV2 and J usage is TRBJ2-3, with 8 positions matching TRBD1. The CDR3 extends over 14 amino acids. Germline lookup yields CDR1 SNHLY and CDR2 FYNNEI. Trimming took 7 bases from V and 8 from J; bases not matched to a gene: 11. CDR3 sequence reads: CASTGQAAQITQYF. The CDR3 nucleotides read TGTGCCAGCACGGGACAGGCTGCACAGATTACGCAGTATTTT.

The CDR3 nucleotides are TGTGCCAGCAGCCGACAGGGGAACTATGGCTACACCTTC. Residues: CASSRQGNYGYTF. V gene TRBV7-6 combines with J gene TRBJ1-2; 8 bases line up with TRBD1. Unmatched junction bases numbered 1, after V lost 5 bases and J lost 2 bases. Germline CDR1 SGHVS, CDR2 FNYEAQ. The CDR3 contains 13 residues.

V and J are TRBV5-1 and TRBJ2-2; TRBD2 matches at 12 bases. V lost 4 bases and J lost 5; bases outside the gene matches: 15. Germline V gives CDR1 SGHRS, CDR2 YFSETQ. The CDR3 spans 19 residues. CDR3 bases: TGCGCCAGCAGCCCCGGACTAGCGGGAAGAGGTCGGGTGACCGGGGAGCTGTTTTTT. It encodes CASSPGLAGRGRVTGELFF.

This chain joins TRBV18 and TRBJ2-3, with 10 bases that match TRBD2. J lost 5 bases, V lost 2 bases, and 4 bases had no gene match. Germline CDR1 reads KGHSH; CDR2 reads LQKENI. The CDR3 runs 15 residues. CDR3 sequence: CASSPSSGSRDTQYF. The CDR3 DNA sequence: TGTGCCAGCTCACCATCTAGCGGGAGTCGAGATACGCAGTATTTT.

CDR3 coding DNA: TGTGCCAGCAGTGAGACAGCGAACACTGAAGCTTTCTTT. Translation gives CASSETANTEAFF. The V gene is TRBV6-1, the J gene TRBJ1-1, with D possibly TRBD1 on 5 matching bases. The CDR3 runs to 13 residues. V lost 3 bases and J 1 base, leaving 6 bases between the germline ends. Germline values: CDR1 MNHNS, CDR2 SASEGT.

This clone occurred a few times. The genes are TRBV28 and TRBJ1-2; perhaps TRBD1 as D (6 bases). The CDR3 consists of 14 residues. With 4 bases removed from V and 4 bases from J, the gap between germline ends came to 13 bases. Per the germline V gene, CDR1 is MDHEN and CDR2 is SYDVKM. The CDR3 DNA is TGTGCCAGCAGTTCCCCTGGGACATCCTATGGCTACACCTTC. Translated: CASSSPGTSYGYTF.

The V and J genes are TRBV6-1 and TRBJ1-2; 9 nucleotides match TRBD1. The ends lost 6 bases at V and 5 bases at J; junction bases unmatched: 10. The CDR3 has 15 amino acids. Per germline, CDR1 MNHNS and CDR2 SASEGT. The CDR3 region has the DNA TGTGCCAGCAGCACGGAGCTAGGGACAGGGTATGGCTACACCTTC. Translation gives CASSTELGTGYGYTF.

The chain carries TRBV7-9 and TRBJ2-4; TRBD1 is a possible D gene (5 bases). CDR1 and CDR2 (germline): SEHNR, FQNEAQ (reference sequence). The germline V and J ends were trimmed by 0 bases and 7 bases, with 13 bases remaining between them. This CDR3 has 15 residues. The CDR3 here is CASSLAGLGQNIQYF. Written as DNA, the CDR3 is TGTGCCAGCAGCTTAGCCGGATTGGGGCAGAACATTCAGTACTTC.

The gene calls are TRBV5-5 and TRBJ1-3, with a possible D match to TRBD1 (5 bases). From germline, CDR1 is SGHKS and CDR2 YYEKEE (reference sequence). There are 18 residues in the CDR3. The germline V and J ends were trimmed by 4 bases and 0 bases, with 20 bases remaining between them. CDR3 protein: CASSPWEGWDPSGNTIYF. The DNA of the CDR3 is TGTGCCAGCAGCCCCTGGGAGGGTTGGGACCCCTCTGGAAACACCATATATTTT.

V is TRBV7-9 and J is TRBJ2-1, with 7 bases identical to TRBD2. Trimming took 6 bases from V and 9 from J; bases not matched to a gene: 11. Per the germline V gene, CDR1 is SEHNR and CDR2 is FQNEAQ (reference sequence). This CDR3 is built from 14 residues. CDR3 loop: CASSLLASSREQFF. The CDR3 DNA reads TGTGCCAGCAGTTTACTAGCGTCCTCGCGTGAGCAGTTCTTC.

The J gene is TRBJ1-1, the V gene TRBV27; unclear D gene. Trimming took 3 bases from V and 1 from J, leaving 12 bases between them. The CDR3 spans 15 residues. CDR1 and CDR2 from the germline V gene are MNHEY and SMNVEV (reference sequence). The CDR3 loop is CASSFLRQRNTEAFF. The DNA for the CDR3 is TGTGCCAGCAGTTTTTTACGGCAGCGGAACACTGAAGCTTTCTTT.

Only one count was recorded for this clone. The rearrangement joins TRBV6-1 to TRBJ2-3; TRBD2 aligns across 11 bases. Germline V gives CDR1 MNHNS, CDR2 SASEGT. Trimming took 6 bases from V and 6 from J; bases not matched to a gene: 5. The CDR3 totals 14 residues. This chain's CDR3 is CASRGTSGVDTQYF. The CDR3 DNA reads as TGTGCCAGCAGGGGGACTAGCGGAGTGGATACGCAGTATTTT.